Described below is a single T cell receptor (beta chain) sequence and its context. TCRdb keeps only in-frame clones here, not all; method: immunoSEQ multiplex PCR. The sample has 55,000 to 70,000 clones, 80% to 90% seen once; the top ten hold about 0.88%. These data originate in a study of OX40 agonist ivuxolimab in advanced cancers. The germline V gene has CDR1 LGHNT and CDR2 FRNRAP. Trimming took 4 bases from V and 4 from J, leaving 14 bases between them. CDR3 size: 15 residues. The origin of this receptor is an adult with an advanced solid tumor such as melanoma, head and neck, liver or kidney cancer. The sample consisted of CD4+ or CD8+ T cells sorted from blood, taken in a trial of the OX40 agonist ivuxolimab. This chain uses TRBV12-5 with TRBJ1-5; D is uncertain. The DNA of the CDR3 is TGTGCTAGTGGTTCTACTGTAGTAGGGAATCAGCCCCAGCATTTT. It yields the protein CASGSTVVGNQPQHF.